This T cell receptor (beta chain) was sequenced for a study of CD8 T cell repertoires and HIV-1 epitope variants. Study information: Controls included no peptide, Ebola AY9 epitope, and a CMV, EBV, flu pool.

V dropped 2 bases and J dropped 3 bases, with 12 bases sitting between them. The CDR3 totals 15 residues. The germline CDR1 and CDR2 sequences are SGHAT and FQDESV (reference sequence). The method was immunoSEQ multiplex PCR; TCRdb's version includes in-frame clones alone and lacks a portion of them. The sample lists some 100,000 clones; 70% to 75% were seen once. The chain has TRBV11-1 and TRBJ2-3; D remains unclear. The sequence derives from a male donor with HIV. Specimen: uncultured baseline CD8+ T cells from peripheral blood mononuclear cells (PBMCs). CDR3 coding DNA: TGTGCCAGCAGCTTATTCCTCGGACCTACAGATACGCAGTATTTT. It translates to CASSLFLGPTDTQYF. The variable domain in full, with the rest retrieved from reference TRBV11-1 and TRBJ2-3, is EAEVAQSPRYKITEKSQAVAFWCDPISGHATLYWYRQILGQGPELLVQFQDESVVDDSQLPKDRFSAERLKGVDSTLKIQPAELGDSAMYLCASSLFLGPTDTQYFGPGTRLTVL.